The clone carrying this T cell receptor (beta chain) was detected many times. What it binds is not known. Findings and caveats of the study: In terms of TCR gene usage, tumor memory CD4+ T cells clustered together with blood and lymph node memory CD4+ cells, as well as with lymph node naive CD4+ cells. Greatest tumor Treg TCR overlap was with tumor naive CD4+ cells.

Semi-nested PCR with Nested Universal Primer A followed constant-region reverse priming of full-length variable regions. TCRdb itself ran the 5' RACE reads through MiXCR, one entry per CDR3 protein. The repertoire holds 50,000 to 75,000 distinct CDR3 sequences, with 22% as singletons. The memory fraction was CD4+CD45RO+CD25- cells. Per the germline V gene, CDR1 is LGHNA and CDR2 is YNFKEQ. CDR3 length: 16 amino acids. Trimming removed 4 bases from V and 1 base from J, with 14 bases in between. Sequencing used memory CD4+ T cells sorted from a lymph node. This sample's subset: memory CD4+ T cells, CD4+CD45RO+CD25-. The chain combines TRBV4-2 with TRBJ2-1, with D possibly being TRBD2 (6 bases). The origin of this receptor is a female donor with breast cancer. This CDR3 reads CASSPGSTRSYNEQFF. As DNA, the CDR3 is TGTGCCAGCAGCCCCGGGAGTACACGTTCCTACAATGAGCAGTTCTTC.